Below are 10 T cell receptor beta chains sequenced from a single sample in a study of blood T cell repertoires in COVID-19 (dated by TCRdb to about 2020). The library was obtained by the immunoSEQ multiplex PCR assay. TCRdb took over this immuneACCESS table, retaining in-frame rearrangements with V and J assigned. Such tables are incomplete; in checked studies, under half of the missing clones stem from an unresolved V gene, and the remainder is unexplained. This sample has about 60,000 clones in its table, and about 80% of those were observed once. The ten largest clones represent 15% to 20% of the sample. The source material was peripheral blood. Receptors were obtained from a man aged 30 to 39 with COVID-19, enrolled during active disease.

The chain carries TRBV9 and TRBJ2-5; D may be TRBD2 (7 bases). Germline-derived CDR1 and CDR2 are SGDLS and YYNGEE. V was shortened by 1 base and J by 1 base, with 14 bases between the two germline ends. The CDR3 runs to 16 residues. The CDR3 region is CASSVFGGGGQETQYF. The DNA of the CDR3 is TGTGCCAGCAGCGTATTCGGGGGAGGGGGCCAAGAGACCCAGTACTTC.

The rearrangement uses TRBV3-1 (or the pseudogene TRBV3-2) and TRBJ2-3; maybe TRBD1 (6 bases). This CDR3 has 16 residues. V gave up 0 bases and J gave up 2 bases, with 12 bases separating them. The V gene's germline CDR1 is LGHDT and CDR2 YNNKEL (reference sequence). CDR3 bases: TGTGCCAGCAGCCAAGATAGGGGACAAGTCACAGATACGCAGTATTTT. Protein: CASSQDRGQVTDTQYF.

The V call is TRBV20-1, the J call TRBJ2-7; D gene uncertain. Germline V gene data show CDR1 as DFQATT and CDR2 as SNEGSKA (reference sequence). CDR3 length: 11 residues. V lost 2 bases and J lost 7, with 9 bases in between. The DNA of the CDR3 is TGCAGTGCTAGACAGGCTTCGGAGCAGTACTTC. Amino acid sequence: CSARQASEQYF.

The chain recombines TRBV28 with TRBJ2-7, with a weak D call TRBD2 (6 bases). The CDR3 is 14 residues long. Germline assignment: CDR1 MDHEN and CDR2 SYDVKM. V was trimmed by 2 bases and J by 7 bases, leaving 15 bases between them. CDR3 DNA: TGTGCCAGCAGTTTACCGGGACTGACTACGGAGCAGTACTTC. Translated, it gives CASSLPGLTTEQYF.

The gene calls are TRBV4-3 and TRBJ2-7, with 7 bases identical to TRBD1. The CDR3 consists of 14 residues. Per germline, CDR1 LGHNA and CDR2 YSLEER. V was pared by 4 bases and J by 0 bases, with 3 bases of the junction left unmatched. This CDR3 reads CASSPGTASYEQYF. CDR3 coding DNA: TGCGCCAGCAGCCCTGGGACAGCCTCCTACGAGCAGTACTTC.

This chain joins TRBV28 and TRBJ2-6; weak D call: TRBD2 (6 bases). The V end lost 2 bases, the J end lost 1 base, and 6 bases lay between the germline ends. CDR1 and CDR2 (germline): MDHEN, SYDVKM. The CDR3 has 15 amino acids. The CDR3 sequence: CASSLAGSGANVLTF. In nucleotides, the CDR3 is TGTGCCAGCAGTTTAGCGGGGTCTGGGGCCAACGTCCTGACTTTC.

This clone was recorded once. The chain carries TRBV4-1 and TRBJ1-1, with a weak D call TRBD1 (6 bases). V lost 0 bases and J 5 bases, leaving 16 bases between the germline ends. CDR1 MGHRA and CDR2 YSYEKL come from the germline V gene. This CDR3 region has 16 residues. The CDR3 coding sequence is TGCGCCAGCAGCCAAGACGTGGGGGCTAGGAGAACTGAAGCTTTCTTT. It encodes CASSQDVGARRTEAFF.

V is TRBV9 and J is TRBJ1-1; TRBD1 matches at 7 bases. V was clipped by 3 bases and J by 0 bases; unmatched bases: 5. This CDR3 spans 15 amino acids. In germline, CDR1 is SGDLS, CDR2 YYNGEE. The CDR3 reads CASSARQGMNTEAFF. CDR3 bases: TGTGCCAGCAGCGCCAGACAGGGCATGAACACTGAAGCTTTCTTT.

The chain has TRBV3-1 (or the pseudogene TRBV3-2) and TRBJ2-5; the match to TRBD2 covers 13 bases. V gave up 4 bases and J gave up 5 bases; unmatched junction bases: 4. Germline V CDR1 and CDR2: LGHDT, YNNKEL (reference sequence). There are 15 residues in the CDR3. The chain's CDR3 is CASSRLAGGGETQYF. The CDR3 DNA is TGTGCCAGCAGCCGACTAGCGGGAGGCGGGGAGACCCAGTACTTC.

There are a few counts of this clone. V and J are TRBV7-8 and TRBJ1-2; the D gene is possibly TRBD1 (5 bases). CDR1 is SGHVS and CDR2 is FQNEAQ in the germline V gene. Trimming stripped 3 bases from V and 5 bases from J, with 10 bases between. The CDR3 is 13 amino acids. CDR3 loop: CASSFQGSYGYTF. CDR3 bases: TGTGCCAGCAGCTTCCAGGGATCTTATGGCTACACCTTC.